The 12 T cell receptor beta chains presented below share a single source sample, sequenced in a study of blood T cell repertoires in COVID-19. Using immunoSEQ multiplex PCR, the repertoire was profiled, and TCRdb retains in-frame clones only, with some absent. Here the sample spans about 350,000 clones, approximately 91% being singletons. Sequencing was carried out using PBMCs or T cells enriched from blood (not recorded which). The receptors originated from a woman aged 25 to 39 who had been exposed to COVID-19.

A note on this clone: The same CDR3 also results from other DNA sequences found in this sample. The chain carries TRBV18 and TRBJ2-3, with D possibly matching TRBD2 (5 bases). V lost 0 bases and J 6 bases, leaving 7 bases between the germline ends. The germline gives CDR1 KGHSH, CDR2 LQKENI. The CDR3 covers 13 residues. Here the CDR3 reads CASSPPTGDTQYF. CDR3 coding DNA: TGTGCCAGCTCACCACCTACGGGGGATACGCAGTATTTT.

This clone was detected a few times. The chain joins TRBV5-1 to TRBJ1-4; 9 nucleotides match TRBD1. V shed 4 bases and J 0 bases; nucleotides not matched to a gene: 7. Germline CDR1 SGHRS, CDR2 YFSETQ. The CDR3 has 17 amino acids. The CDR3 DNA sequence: TGCGCCAGCAGCCACGGACAGGGGTCGTCAACTAATGAAAAACTGTTTTTT. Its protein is CASSHGQGSSTNEKLFF.

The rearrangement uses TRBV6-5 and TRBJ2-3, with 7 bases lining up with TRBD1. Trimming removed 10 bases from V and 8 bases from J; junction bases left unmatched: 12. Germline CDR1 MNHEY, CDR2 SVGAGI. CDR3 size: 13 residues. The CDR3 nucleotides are TGTGCCACCAGGGGGAGAGGGTTTGGTACGCAGTATTTT. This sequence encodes CATRGRGFGTQYF.

The CDR3 loop reads CASSLGSAYSGRFNEQFF. The CDR3 nucleotides are TGCGCCAGCAGCTTGGGGTCCGCATATAGCGGGAGATTCAATGAGCAGTTCTTC. J is TRBJ2-1 and V is TRBV5-1; TRBD2 agrees at 9 bases. This CDR3 is 18 amino acids long. CDR1 and CDR2 from the germline V gene are SGHRS and YFSETQ. Germline trimming cut 0 bases from V and 6 bases from J; bases unmatched to any gene: 13. Looking up the rest from reference TRBV5-1 and TRBJ2-1 gives the full variable domain: KAGVTQTPRYLIKTRGQQVTLSCSPISGHRSVSWYQQTPGQGLQFLFEYFSETQRNKGNFPGRFSGRQFSNSRSEMNVSTLELGDSALYLCASSLGSAYSGRFNEQFFGPGTRLTVL.

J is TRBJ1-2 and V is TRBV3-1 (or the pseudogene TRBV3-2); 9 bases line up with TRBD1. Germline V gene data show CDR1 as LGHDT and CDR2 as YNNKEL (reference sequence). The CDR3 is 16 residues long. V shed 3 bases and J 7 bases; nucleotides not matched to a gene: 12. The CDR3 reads CASSHARTGGLGGYTF. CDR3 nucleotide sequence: TGTGCCAGCAGCCATGCCCGAACAGGGGGCCTAGGTGGCTACACCTTC.

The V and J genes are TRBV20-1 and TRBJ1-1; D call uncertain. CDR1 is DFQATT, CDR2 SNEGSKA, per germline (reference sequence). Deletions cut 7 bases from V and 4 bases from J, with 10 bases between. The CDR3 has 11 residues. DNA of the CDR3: TGCAGTGAGGAGGGTAGCACTGAAGCTTTCTTT. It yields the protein CSEEGSTEAFF.

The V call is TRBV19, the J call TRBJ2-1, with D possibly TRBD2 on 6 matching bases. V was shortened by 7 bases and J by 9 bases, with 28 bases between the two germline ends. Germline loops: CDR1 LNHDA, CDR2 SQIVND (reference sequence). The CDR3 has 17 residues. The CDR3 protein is CASMNSIWGLKSAEQFF. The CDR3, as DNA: TGTGCCAGTATGAATTCCATATGGGGACTGAAGTCGGCTGAGCAGTTCTTC.

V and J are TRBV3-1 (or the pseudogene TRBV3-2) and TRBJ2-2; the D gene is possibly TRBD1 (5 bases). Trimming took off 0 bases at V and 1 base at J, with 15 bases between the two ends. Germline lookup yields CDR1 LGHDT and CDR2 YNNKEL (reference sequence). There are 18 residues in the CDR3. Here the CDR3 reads CASSQDRKQGRNTGELFF. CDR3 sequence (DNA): TGTGCCAGCAGCCAAGATAGGAAGCAGGGTAGGAACACCGGGGAGCTGTTTTTT.

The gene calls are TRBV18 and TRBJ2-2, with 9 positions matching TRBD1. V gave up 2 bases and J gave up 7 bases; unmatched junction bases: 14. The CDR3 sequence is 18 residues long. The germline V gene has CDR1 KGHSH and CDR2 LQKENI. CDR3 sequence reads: CASSPIIGTGRFGGELFF. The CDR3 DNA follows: TGTGCCAGCTCACCAATTATTGGGACAGGGCGCTTCGGCGGGGAGCTGTTTTTT.

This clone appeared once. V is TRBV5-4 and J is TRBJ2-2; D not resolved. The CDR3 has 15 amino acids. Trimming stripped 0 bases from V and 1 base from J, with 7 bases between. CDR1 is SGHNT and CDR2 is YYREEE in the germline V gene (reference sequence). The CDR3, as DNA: TGTGCCAGCAGCTTGGATGTGAGGAACACCGGGGAGCTGTTTTTT. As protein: CASSLDVRNTGELFF.

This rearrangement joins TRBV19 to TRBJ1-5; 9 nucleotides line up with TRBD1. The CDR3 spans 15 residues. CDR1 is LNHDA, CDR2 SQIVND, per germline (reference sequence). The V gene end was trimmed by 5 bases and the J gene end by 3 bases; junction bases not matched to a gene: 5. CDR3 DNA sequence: TGTGCCAGTAGTTTCCGGACAGGGGACAATCAGCCCCAGCATTTT. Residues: CASSFRTGDNQPQHF.

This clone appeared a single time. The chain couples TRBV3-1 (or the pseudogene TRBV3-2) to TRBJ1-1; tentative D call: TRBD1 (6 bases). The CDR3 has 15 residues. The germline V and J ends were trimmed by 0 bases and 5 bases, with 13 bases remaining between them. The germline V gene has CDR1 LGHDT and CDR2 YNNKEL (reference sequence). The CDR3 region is CASSQDTGWETEAFF. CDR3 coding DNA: TGTGCCAGCAGCCAAGACACAGGGTGGGAGACTGAAGCTTTCTTT.